The next 19 T cell receptor beta chains were all read from a single sample in a study of shared clonotypes between healthy human individuals. Sequenced by immunoSEQ multiplex PCR; TCRdb stores in-frame clones only, minus some. In the table there are more than 1.2 million clones, about 98.5% of which are singletons. Material: naive CD4+ T cells sorted from blood. Specified subset: CD45RA+ positively selected. These receptors were obtained from a man younger than 40 in good health.

This clone was seen only once. The chain employs TRBV18 and TRBJ2-2, with TRBD2 matching 9 bases. V shed 1 base, J shed 5 bases, and the junction held 5 bases outside the gene matches. The CDR3 contains 16 residues. Germline V gene sequence: CDR1 KGHSH, CDR2 LQKENI. CDR3 nucleotide sequence: TGTGCCAGCTCACCACTGGTTCTAGCGGGGACCGGGGAGCTGTTTTTT. Residues: CASSPLVLAGTGELFF.

In regard to this clone: The sample contains more than one DNA sequence encoding this CDR3. V usage is TRBV5-1 and J usage is TRBJ2-1; D uncertain. CDR1 is SGHRS and CDR2 is YFSETQ in the germline V gene. The germline V and J ends were trimmed by 4 bases and 4 bases, with 9 bases remaining between them. This CDR3 has 13 residues. CDR3 nucleotide sequence: TGCGCCAGCAGCCCCGGCGGTTACAATGAGCAGTTCTTC. Protein: CASSPGGYNEQFF.

V and J are TRBV5-1 and TRBJ2-2; D is unclear. The V and J ends lost 0 bases and 7 bases respectively, with 7 bases between them. Germline-derived CDR1 and CDR2 are SGHRS and YFSETQ. This CDR3 contains 13 residues. Here the CDR3 DNA reads TGCGCCAGCAGCTTGGGGTTCAGCGGGGAGCTGTTTTTT. Protein: CASSLGFSGELFF.

V usage is TRBV28 and J usage is TRBJ2-7, with 9 nucleotides matching TRBD2. This CDR3 is built from 13 residues. V shed 5 bases and J 6 bases; nucleotides not matched to a gene: 5. CDR1 is MDHEN and CDR2 is SYDVKM in the germline V gene. The CDR3 DNA sequence: TGTGCCAGCAGTGGCGGGAGGGAGGGCGAGCAGTACTTC. Translating gives CASSGGREGEQYF.

This clone has only one observation. As DNA, the CDR3 is TGCAGCGTTGAAGATCCCTACAGGGGGCCCTACAATGAGCAGTTCTTC. Encoded protein: CSVEDPYRGPYNEQFF. This chain joins TRBV29-1 and TRBJ2-1; 9 bases match TRBD1. Looked up from germline, CDR1 is SQVTM and CDR2 is ANQGSEA. Germline trimming cut 0 bases from V and 2 bases from J; bases unmatched to any gene: 5. This CDR3 region has 16 residues.

The V gene is TRBV5-4, the J gene TRBJ2-3; D gene unclear. Germline lookup yields CDR1 SGHNT and CDR2 YYREEE (reference sequence). Trimming removed 4 bases from V and 0 bases from J, with 18 bases in between. The CDR3 is 17 amino acids. Here the CDR3 DNA reads TGTGCCAGCAGCAGAGCTCTTTCGGCGGTAAGCACAGATACGCAGTATTTT. This codes for CASSRALSAVSTDTQYF.

This chain links TRBV7-9 with TRBJ1-1; D is ambiguous. This CDR3 contains 13 residues. Germline V gene data show CDR1 as SEHNR and CDR2 as FQNEAQ (reference sequence). V lost 4 bases, J lost 4 bases, and 10 bases lay in between. The CDR3 protein is CASSYGTGTEAFF. The CDR3 DNA is TGTGCCAGCAGCTACGGAACTGGCACTGAAGCTTTCTTT.

Concerning this clone itself: The sample carries other DNA sequences with the same CDR3. The chain recombines TRBV5-4 with TRBJ2-7; 11 bases line up with TRBD2. V dropped 4 bases and J dropped 0; count of bases not matched to a gene: 3. CDR1 is SGHNT and CDR2 is YYREEE in the germline V gene (reference sequence). The CDR3 is 15 amino acids. CDR3 sequence (DNA): TGTGCCAGCAGCGGGACTAGCGGCAGCTCCTACGAGCAGTACTTC. Protein product: CASSGTSGSSYEQYF. The full variable domain, with the rest looked up from reference TRBV5-4 and TRBJ2-7, is ETGVTQSPTHLIKTRGQQVTLRCSSQSGHNTVSWYQQALGQGPQFIFQYYREEENGRGNFPPRFSGLQFPNYSSELNVNALELDDSALYLCASSGTSGSSYEQYFGPGTRLTVT.

The chain joins TRBV28 to TRBJ2-2; 10 nucleotides agree with TRBD1. The germline gives CDR1 MDHEN, CDR2 SYDVKM. Trimming cost V 5 bases and J 14 bases; bases outside gene matches: 5. The length of the CDR3 is 12 residues. The CDR3 protein is CASSEGDRGLFF. The CDR3 region has the DNA TGTGCCAGCAGTGAGGGGGACAGGGGACTGTTTTTT. Supplemented by reference TRBV28 and TRBJ2-2, the full variable domain reads DVKVTQSSRYLVKRTGEKVFLECVQDMDHENMFWYRQDPGLGLRLIYFSYDVKMKEKGDIPEGYSVSREKKERFSLILESASTNQTSMYLCASSEGDRGLFFGEGSRLTVL.

The chain joins TRBV5-6 to TRBJ1-2, with TRBD1 matching 8 bases. Per the germline V gene, CDR1 is SGHDT and CDR2 is YYEEEE. V lost 4 bases, J lost 7 bases, and 3 bases stayed unmatched. This CDR3 has 12 amino acids. CDR3 sequence (DNA): TGTGCCAGCAGCCCAGGGGGCGGTGGCTACACCTTC. This translates into CASSPGGGGYTF.

Points on this clone: This specimen includes other DNA sequences encoding the same CDR3. The chain recombines TRBV5-1 with TRBJ2-1, with a tentative D call TRBD2 (5 bases). The ends were cut back, 0 bases at V and 7 bases at J, with 8 bases in the middle. CDR1 SGHRS and CDR2 YFSETQ come from the germline V gene. The length of the CDR3 is 13 residues. The CDR3, as DNA: TGCGCCAGCAGCTTGGGATCGGGAAATGAGCAGTTCTTC. It is translated as CASSLGSGNEQFF. The whole variable domain, remainder taken from reference TRBV5-1 and TRBJ2-1, is KAGVTQTPRYLIKTRGQQVTLSCSPISGHRSVSWYQQTPGQGLQFLFEYFSETQRNKGNFPGRFSGRQFSNSRSEMNVSTLELGDSALYLCASSLGSGNEQFFGPGTRLTVL.

The chain links TRBV7-9 to TRBJ1-2; D may be TRBD1 (5 bases). The CDR3 sequence is 15 residues long. Germline loops: CDR1 SEHNR, CDR2 FQNEAQ (reference sequence). Trimming left V 4 bases short and J 4 bases short, with 16 bases between. The CDR3 coding sequence is TGTGCCAGCAGCTGGACCCCAGGGTTGGGCTATGGCTACACCTTC. It yields the protein CASSWTPGLGYGYTF.

Comments on this clone: Germline is not matched at one junction end, which may reflect a read error. The genes are TRBV7-7 and TRBJ2-5; the match to TRBD2 covers 7 bases. Germline CDR1 and CDR2: SSHAT and FNYEAQ (reference sequence). This CDR3 has 13 amino acids. The CDR3 loop reads CASSRSSGETQYF. The CDR3 nucleotides are TGTGCTAGCAGCCGGTCTAGCGGAGAGACCCAGTACTTC.

The chain uses TRBV19 and TRBJ2-6; TRBD2 agrees at 8 bases. J gave up 12 bases and V 4 bases, and 14 bases lay outside the gene matches. The length of the CDR3 is 16 residues. In germline, CDR1 is LNHDA, CDR2 SQIVND (reference sequence). CDR3 DNA sequence: TGTGCCAGTAGTACCCCCAGCGGCGGGGGGCAAGGCGTCCTGACTTTC. Its translation: CASSTPSGGGQGVLTF.

This chain connects TRBV2 to TRBJ2-5; D may be TRBD1 (6 bases). The CDR3 is made up of 14 amino acids. The germline V gene has CDR1 SNHLY and CDR2 FYNNEI. Trimming removed 4 bases from V and 2 bases from J, with 11 bases in between. The CDR3 nucleotides read TGTGCCAGCAGTGTTTTAAGGGGGCAAGAGACCCAGTACTTC. It yields the protein CASSVLRGQETQYF.

A single count supports this clone. The chain is built from TRBV2 and TRBJ2-7; D call uncertain. CDR3 length equals 12 residues. V lost 8 bases and J 3 bases, leaving 11 bases between the germline ends. CDR1 SNHLY and CDR2 FYNNEI come from the germline V gene. The CDR3 DNA sequence: TGTGCCAGCGCCACCCTAATCTACGAGCAGTACTTC. Translating gives CASATLIYEQYF.

The V gene is TRBV20-1, the J gene TRBJ2-4; D is unclear. The CDR3 runs to 11 residues. Trimming took 6 bases from V and 0 from J, leaving 3 bases between them. Germline lookup yields CDR1 DFQATT and CDR2 SNEGSKA (reference sequence). The CDR3 DNA reads as TGCAGTGCAGTAGCCAAAAACATTCAGTACTTC. Protein product: CSAVAKNIQYF.

This clone was observed once. V usage is TRBV5-6 and J usage is TRBJ1-2, with 8 nucleotides matching TRBD1. J lost 2 bases, V lost 0 bases, and 3 bases had no gene match. Germline-derived CDR1 and CDR2 are SGHDT and YYEEEE. CDR3 length equals 15 residues. CDR3 loop: CASSLGGQANYGYTF. The DNA for the CDR3 is TGTGCCAGCAGCTTGGGGGGACAGGCGAACTATGGCTACACCTTC. Together with reference TRBV5-6 and TRBJ1-2, the CDR3 gives the full variable domain: DAGVTQSPTHLIKTRGQQVTLRCSPKSGHDTVSWYQQALGQGPQFIFQYYEEEERQRGNFPDRFSGHQFPNYSSELNVNALLLGDSALYLCASSLGGQANYGYTFGSGTRLTVV.

CDR3 DNA: TGCGCCAGCAGCTTAAACAACATGAACACTGAAGCTTTCTTT. It specifies CASSLNNMNTEAFF. The rearrangement uses TRBV5-1 and TRBJ1-1; D is uncertain. Germline CDR1 SGHRS, CDR2 YFSETQ. V lost 2 bases to trimming and J lost 0 bases, with 8 bases between them. The length of the CDR3 is 14 residues. Based on the CDR3 plus reference TRBV5-1 and TRBJ1-1, the full variable domain is KAGVTQTPRYLIKTRGQQVTLSCSPISGHRSVSWYQQTPGQGLQFLFEYFSETQRNKGNFPGRFSGRQFSNSRSEMNVSTLELGDSALYLCASSLNNMNTEAFFGQGTRLTVV.